Here is one T cell receptor (beta chain) with its context. This sample was included in a study of shared clonotypes between healthy human individuals. TCRdb's table, derived via immunoSEQ multiplex PCR, lists solely in-frame clones and lacks some. Here the sample spans around 1,000,000 clones, 60% to 85% being singletons. This clonotype was sampled from a man younger than 30 in good health. Some clones in this sample may be carry-over from other donors' samples. Material for sequencing was memory CD4+ T cells from PBMCs. The subset was: CD45RA-negative fraction.

In nucleotides, the CDR3 is TGTGCCAGCGGGGCCGGGACATCCTACACTGAAGCTTTCTTT. Residues: CASGAGTSYTEAFF. This chain joins TRBV25-1 and TRBJ1-1; a possible D gene is TRBD1 (6 bases). The germline CDR1 and CDR2 sequences are MGHDK and SYGVNS. The V end was cut by 8 bases, the J end by 3 bases, with 16 bases between. The CDR3 length is 14 residues.